This T cell receptor (beta chain) was found in a study of T-cell reconstitution after alpha-beta-depleted transplantation in children. Study conclusions and caveats: Expanded graft clones, several hundred of them, were reportedly the source of alpha-beta T cells about two months after transplant. When one year had passed after transplant, most T-cell counts and diversity came from newly produced T cells. Several patients had high TCRbeta diversity at day 60; it came from surviving recipient T cells and thymic progenitors.

Unique molecular identifiers were used in preparing the TCRbeta library. TCRdb redid the calling of the PCR reads with MiXCR, one entry per CDR3 protein. The sample has fewer than 40,000 distinct CDR3 sequences; under 7.5% are singletons. This clonotype came up many times. Its antigen is not identified. The CDR3 has 15 residues. The germline V gene encodes CDR1 SGHTA and CDR2 FQGNSA. With 3 bases removed from V and 6 bases from J, the gap between germline ends came to 12 bases. The TCR was taken from a child under two years old who had a stem cell transplant for acute myeloid leukemia, so the T cells may come from the graft donor. This material consisted of peripheral blood, taken 60 days after TCRalphabeta/CD19-depleted stem cell transplant. V is TRBV7-2 and J is TRBJ1-6; a possible D gene is TRBD1 (6 bases). In DNA, the CDR3 is TGTGCCAGCAGCTTTCAGGGGAGGATTAATTCACCCCTCCACTTT. Amino acid sequence: CASSFQGRINSPLHF.